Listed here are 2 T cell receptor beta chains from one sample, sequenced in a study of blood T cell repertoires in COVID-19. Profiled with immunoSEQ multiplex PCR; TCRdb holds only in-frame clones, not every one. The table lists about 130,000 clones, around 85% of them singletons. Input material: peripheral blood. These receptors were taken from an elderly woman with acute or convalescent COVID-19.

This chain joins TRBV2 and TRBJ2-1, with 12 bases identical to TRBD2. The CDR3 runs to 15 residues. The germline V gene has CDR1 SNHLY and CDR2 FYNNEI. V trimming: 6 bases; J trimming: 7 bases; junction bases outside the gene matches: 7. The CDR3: CASSPTSGGSNEQFF. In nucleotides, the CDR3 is TGTGCCAGCAGCCCTACTAGCGGGGGGTCTAATGAGCAGTTCTTC.

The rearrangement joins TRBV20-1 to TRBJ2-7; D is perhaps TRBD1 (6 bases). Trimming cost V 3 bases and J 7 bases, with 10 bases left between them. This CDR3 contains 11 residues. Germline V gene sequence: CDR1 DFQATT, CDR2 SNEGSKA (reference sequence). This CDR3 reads CSASRGGEQYF. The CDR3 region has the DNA TGCAGTGCTAGCAGGGGCGGAGAGCAGTACTTC.